The clone carrying this TCR beta chain came up a few times. This CDR3 region has 14 residues. From germline, CDR1 is SGHKS and CDR2 YYEKEE (reference sequence). Unmatched junction bases numbered 6, after V lost 3 bases and J lost 8 bases. The sample comes from a study of read filtering for tumor transcriptome and immune sequencing. From about 0.4 ug of RNA, a library with molecular barcoded alpha/delta and beta/gamma adaptors was made. TCRdb processed the reads anew with MiXCR; each CDR3 protein has one entry. The sample has 130,000 or so distinct CDR3 sequences; approximately 13% are singletons. The specimen was a population of CD138-negative cells sorted from bone marrow. The sequence was obtained from a donor aged 40 or over with multiple myeloma. The V call is TRBV5-5, the J call TRBJ2-1; TRBD1 matches at 9 bases. The CDR3 reads CASSWLGQGYEQFF. CDR3 nucleotides: TGTGCCAGCAGCTGGCTAGGACAGGGGTATGAGCAGTTCTTC.